One and the same sample provided the 25 T cell receptor beta chains below, sequenced in a study of memory B cells and T cells in multiple sclerosis. Stimulus-free culture yielded autoproliferating CFSE-dim and non-proliferating CFSE-high T cells, each sequenced separately. Replicate wells were pooled after more than 6 days of stimulus-free culture of roughly 5x10^7 CFSE-labeled PBMCs. This table comes from immunoSEQ multiplex PCR, and its TCRdb copy is limited to in-frame clones, with some not included. The profile shows tens of thousands of clones, more than 75% of them singletons. The antigens these receptors bind are not known. Sequencing was carried out using PBMCs from blood kept in culture. These TCRs come from a human donor with multiple sclerosis.

In this sample, this clone turned up a few times. The J gene is TRBJ1-2, the V gene TRBV30; D is unclear. There are 11 residues in the CDR3. The V end lost 3 bases, the J end lost 8 bases, and 10 bases lay between the germline ends. Looked up from germline, CDR1 is GTSNPN and CDR2 is SVGIG (reference sequence). In DNA, the CDR3 is TGTGCCTGGAGGATAGGCTCGGGCTACACCTTC. Encoded protein: CAWRIGSGYTF.

This chain uses TRBV20-1 with TRBJ2-1; D unclear. CDR1 and CDR2 from the germline V gene are DFQATT and SNEGSKA (reference sequence). The CDR3 sequence is 11 residues long. Trimming took 6 bases from V and 6 from J, leaving 9 bases between them. This chain's CDR3 is CSAKRVNEQFF. Here the CDR3 DNA reads TGCAGTGCCAAAAGGGTCAATGAGCAGTTCTTC.

This clone occurred a few times. This chain connects TRBV4-1 to TRBJ1-1, with 8 nucleotides matching TRBD1. The V and J ends lost 0 bases and 4 bases, in that order; junction bases with no gene match: 7. This CDR3 region has 16 residues. The V gene's germline CDR1 is MGHRA and CDR2 YSYEKL. This CDR3 reads CASSQDGPGQGTEAFF. CDR3 coding DNA: TGCGCCAGCAGCCAAGATGGGCCAGGACAGGGCACTGAAGCTTTCTTT.

This chain joins TRBV27 and TRBJ2-5; 8 nucleotides align to TRBD2. The CDR3 is 15 residues long. V lost 0 bases, J lost 1 base, and 1 base stayed unmatched. Per the germline V gene, CDR1 is MNHEY and CDR2 is SMNVEV (reference sequence). CDR3 in DNA: TGTGCCAGCAGTTTATCTAGCGGGGTCCAAGAGACCCAGTACTTC. This translates into CASSLSSGVQETQYF.

The gene calls are TRBV5-1 and TRBJ1-4; 8 positions match TRBD1. The CDR3 covers 13 residues. Trimming at V came to 5 bases and at J to 7 bases, leaving 4 bases not matched to a gene. In germline, CDR1 is SGHRS, CDR2 YFSETQ. The CDR3 sequence is CASRHRGGEKLFF. The CDR3 region has the DNA TGCGCCAGCAGACACAGGGGGGGTGAAAAACTGTTTTTT.

V gene TRBV5-4 combines with J gene TRBJ1-4; D gene unclear. The V gene's germline CDR1 is SGHNT and CDR2 YYREEE (reference sequence). The CDR3 has 15 amino acids. With 1 base removed from V and 4 bases from J, the gap between germline ends came to 11 bases. Here the CDR3 reads CASSLSTSINEKLFF. The DNA of the CDR3 is TGTGCCAGCAGCTTGTCAACCAGTATTAATGAAAAACTGTTTTTT.

This clone was seen a few times. This sequence joins TRBV5-5 and TRBJ2-2; no reliable D call. V gave up 7 bases and J gave up 1 base, with 8 bases separating them. The length of the CDR3 is 13 residues. Germline CDR1 and CDR2: SGHKS and YYEKEE (reference sequence). The CDR3 protein is CASRSLNTGELFF. DNA for the CDR3: TGTGCCAGCCGGAGCTTGAACACCGGGGAGCTGTTTTTT.

This chain joins TRBV29-1 and TRBJ2-5, with 8 bases matching TRBD1. TRBJ2-7 matches the DNA end more closely, so the J call is doubtful. The length of the CDR3 is 14 residues. The germline CDR1 and CDR2 sequences are SQVTM and ANQGSEA. The CDR3 spells CSVPVGQGRYEQYF. The CDR3 DNA reads as TGCAGCGTTCCTGTAGGACAGGGTCGGTACGAGCAGTACTTC.

The CDR3 loop is CASSLLAGYTYNEQFF. CDR3 bases: TGTGCCAGCAGCCTCCTAGCGGGATATACATACAATGAGCAGTTCTTC. The V gene is TRBV7-6, the J gene TRBJ2-1; 9 bases are a match to TRBD2. The germline CDR1 and CDR2 sequences are SGHVS and FNYEAQ. The CDR3 contains 16 residues. V lost 5 bases, J lost 4 bases, and 9 bases stayed unmatched.

This rearrangement joins TRBV15 to TRBJ2-1, with unresolved D. Trimming stripped 1 base from V and 5 bases from J, with 12 bases between. There are 15 residues in the CDR3. Germline CDR1 and CDR2: LNHNV and YYDKDF (reference sequence). The CDR3 loop reads CATSRVGGYHNEQFF. The CDR3 coding sequence is TGTGCCACCAGCAGAGTAGGCGGTTATCACAATGAGCAGTTCTTC.

This rearrangement joins TRBV5-1 to TRBJ1-2; D remains ambiguous. The CDR3 contains 12 residues. Germline V gene data show CDR1 as SGHRS and CDR2 as YFSETQ. Trimming shortened V by 0 bases and J by 2 bases, and 2 bases separated the two germline ends. The CDR3 coding sequence is TGCGCCAGCAGCTTGGACAACTATGGCTACACCTTC. Protein sequence: CASSLDNYGYTF.

CDR3 sequence: CASIGQSNTGELFF. DNA of the CDR3: TGTGCCAGCATTGGACAGAGTAACACCGGGGAGCTGTTTTTT. The chain uses TRBV28 and TRBJ2-2, with D perhaps TRBD1 (6 bases). The CDR3 totals 14 residues. V lost 7 bases and J lost 2, with 11 bases in between. Germline loops: CDR1 MDHEN, CDR2 SYDVKM.

This chain connects TRBV5-1 to TRBJ1-1; possibly TRBD1 for D (6 bases). The CDR3 contains 12 residues. Trimming stripped 4 bases from V and 7 bases from J, with 11 bases between. Germline lookup yields CDR1 SGHRS and CDR2 YFSETQ. As DNA, the CDR3 is TGCGCCAGCAGCGTGGGACACGGTGAAGCTTTCTTT. Its protein is CASSVGHGEAFF.

The chain combines TRBV7-3 with TRBJ2-7, with D uncertain. This CDR3 has 13 residues. Germline CDR1 is SGHTA and CDR2 is FQGTGA. Trimming left V 5 bases short and J 6 bases short, with 14 bases between. The CDR3 region has the DNA TGTGCCAGCAGCCCAAACGACGGCGCCGAGCAGTACTTC. This codes for CASSPNDGAEQYF.

The chain links TRBV4-1 to TRBJ1-4, with TRBD1 matching 9 bases. The germline V gene encodes CDR1 MGHRA and CDR2 YSYEKL. The CDR3 is made up of 18 amino acids. The V gene end was trimmed by 0 bases and the J gene end by 3 bases; junction bases not matched to a gene: 8. DNA of the CDR3: TGCGCCAGCAGCCAAGAGCGGGACAGGGCTGATTCTAATGAAAAACTGTTTTTT. It codes for CASSQERDRADSNEKLFF.

The chain uses TRBV19 and TRBJ1-5; unclear D gene. Trimming shortened V by 7 bases and J by 0 bases, and 19 bases separated the two germline ends. Germline CDR1 and CDR2: LNHDA and SQIVND (reference sequence). The CDR3 is made up of 17 amino acids. In DNA, the CDR3 is TGTGCCAGTACGGGTTGGCAGATGAGGGATAGCAATCAGCCCCAGCATTTT. Translating it yields CASTGWQMRDSNQPQHF.

Only one count was recorded for this clone. This rearrangement joins TRBV19 to TRBJ1-1; D is unclear. Trimming removed 5 bases from V and 5 bases from J, with 15 bases in between. There are 14 residues in the CDR3. CDR1 LNHDA and CDR2 SQIVND come from the germline V gene (reference sequence). CDR3: CASSSRLIRTEAFF. CDR3 DNA sequence: TGTGCCAGTAGTTCCAGACTTATCCGGACTGAAGCTTTCTTT.

The chain carries TRBV28 and TRBJ1-1; D unclear. V was trimmed by 6 bases and J by 0 bases, leaving 5 bases between them. The CDR3 sequence is 12 residues long. Germline V lookup: CDR1 MDHEN, CDR2 SYDVKM. Here the CDR3 DNA reads TGTGCCAGCAGGTATTTGAACACTGAAGCTTTCTTT. It translates to CASRYLNTEAFF.

V and J are TRBV28 and TRBJ1-1; D remains unclear. The ends were cut back, 7 bases at V and 11 bases at J, with 11 bases in the middle. Germline V CDR1 and CDR2: MDHEN, SYDVKM. This CDR3 is built from 10 residues. The CDR3 DNA reads TGTGCCAGCATCTTGGATAGGGCTTTCTTT. Protein: CASILDRAFF.

The chain links TRBV19 to TRBJ2-1; no clear D. V lost 3 bases to trimming and J lost 7 bases, with 7 bases between them. The CDR3 contains 12 residues. Germline loops: CDR1 LNHDA, CDR2 SQIVND (reference sequence). The CDR3 spells CASSIPRNEQFF. The DNA for the CDR3 is TGTGCCAGTAGTATCCCGAGGAATGAGCAGTTCTTC.

J is TRBJ1-3 and V is TRBV7-9; D unresolved. Per germline, CDR1 SEHNR and CDR2 FQNEAQ (reference sequence). V lost 6 bases, J lost 2 bases, and 14 bases lay in between. This CDR3 has 15 amino acids. DNA of the CDR3: TGTGCCAGCAGTCACAAGGGAGCGGCTGGAAACACCATATATTTT. Translating gives CASSHKGAAGNTIYF.

This chain links TRBV5-6 with TRBJ2-2; 7 nucleotides align to TRBD2. The CDR3 spans 15 residues. The trim removed 4 bases at V and 6 bases at J, leaving 9 bases unmatched. Germline CDR1 reads SGHDT; CDR2 reads YYEEEE. In DNA, the CDR3 is TGTGCCAGCAGCCCAATTGGGGAGGGGTCCGGGGAGCTGTTTTTT. It yields the protein CASSPIGEGSGELFF.

This chain connects TRBV5-4 to TRBJ2-1; D unclear. The CDR3 contains 12 residues. Germline V CDR1 and CDR2: SGHNT, YYREEE (reference sequence). V lost 0 bases to trimming and J lost 2 bases, with 0 bases between them. As DNA, the CDR3 is TGTGCCAGCAGCTTGGCCTACAATGAGCAGTTCTTC. Translated: CASSLAYNEQFF.

This clone has just one count. The J gene is TRBJ2-1, the V gene TRBV5-1, with TRBD2 as a possible D gene (6 bases). Germline CDR1 and CDR2: SGHRS and YFSETQ. The CDR3 totals 15 residues. The V gene lost 0 bases and the J gene lost 3 bases, with 10 bases spanning the gap. The CDR3 sequence: CASSLVSSVYNEQFF. The CDR3 bases are TGCGCCAGCAGCTTGGTATCTAGCGTCTACAATGAGCAGTTCTTC.

The V and J genes are TRBV6-6 and TRBJ2-7, with TRBD1 matching over 9 bases. The ends lost 6 bases at V and 3 bases at J; junction bases unmatched: 9. Germline V gene sequence: CDR1 MNHNY, CDR2 SVGAGI (reference sequence). CDR3 length equals 15 residues. The CDR3 protein is CASRPGTGNFYEQYF. CDR3 DNA sequence: TGTGCCAGCAGACCCGGGACAGGGAATTTCTACGAGCAGTACTTC.